This T cell receptor beta chain was identified in a study of CD8 T cells in ankylosing spondylitis. General observations from the study: The clones that were linked to disease were reported to be significantly enriched in matched synovial fluid samples from ankylosing spondylitis patients. Typical of ankylosing spondylitis blood, it appeared, was a TCR beta motif of roughly eight highly homologous variants. The authors found the disease-linked clones to be CD8+ and relatively rare in peripheral blood.

This clonotype was found many times. Its antigen is undetermined. Quantitative 5'-RACE was performed with molecular barcodes, and it yielded the TCR beta libraries. MiXCR was run by TCRdb on the 5' RACE reads, yielding one entry per CDR3 protein. The repertoire holds 450,000 to 550,000 distinct CDR3 sequences, with under 5.5% as singletons. The source of this sequence is a male donor with ankylosing spondylitis. The specimen was blood, either unsorted or a sorted T cell fraction (not recorded which).

DNA for the CDR3: TGTGCCGACGCGGGGGGCGGCTACAATGAGCAGTTCTTC. Encoded protein: CADAGGGYNEQFF. The chain joins TRBV7-2 to TRBJ2-1, with 8 nucleotides matching TRBD2. The CDR3 covers 13 residues. CDR1 SGHTA and CDR2 FQGNSA come from the germline V gene. The trim removed 11 bases at V and 3 bases at J, leaving 6 bases unmatched. Looking up the rest from reference TRBV7-2 and TRBJ2-1 gives the full variable domain: GAGVSQSPSNKVTEKGKDVELRCDPISGHTALYWYRQSLGQGLEFLIYFQGNSAPDKSGLPSDRFSAERTGGSVSTLTIQRTQQEDSAVYLCADAGGGYNEQFFGPGTRLTVL.